The 5 T cell receptor beta chains below were found in one sample sequenced in a study of identical twins' blood T cells. MiXCR was run by TCRdb on the 5' RACE reads, yielding one entry per CDR3 protein. Here the sample spans hundreds of thousands of distinct CDR3 sequences, roughly 27% being singletons. The specimen was PBMCs. The receptors were gathered from a woman aged 18 to 50 in good health.

The sample holds a few counts of this clonotype. J is TRBJ1-4 and V is TRBV27, with D unclear. CDR1 is MNHEY and CDR2 is SMNVEV in the germline V gene (reference sequence). Trimming took 3 bases from V and 0 from J, leaving 2 bases between them. This CDR3 has 13 amino acids. CDR3 nucleotides: TGTGCCAGCAGTTTTGCAACTAATGAAAAACTGTTTTTT. Its translation is CASSFATNEKLFF.

V and J are TRBV3-1 and TRBJ2-3, with 8 bases identical to TRBD2. The CDR3 has 15 residues. With 5 bases clipped from V and 4 bases from J, the junction kept 8 bases outside the gene matches. Germline CDR1 and CDR2: LGHDT and YNNKEL (reference sequence). The CDR3: CASSFQTSASDTQYF. The CDR3 bases are TGTGCCAGCAGCTTTCAGACTAGCGCTTCAGATACGCAGTATTTT.

In this sample, this clonotype turned up a few times. This chain connects TRBV20-1 to TRBJ2-3; 10 bases match TRBD2. This CDR3 region has 13 residues. The V segment lost 3 bases and the J segment 6 bases; nucleotides outside the gene matches: 3. The germline CDR1 and CDR2 sequences are DFQATT and SNEGSKA (reference sequence). The DNA for the CDR3 is TGCAGTGCTAGGGGTAGCGGGAGGGATACGCAGTATTTT. Its protein product is CSARGSGRDTQYF.

The gene calls are TRBV5-1 and TRBJ1-1; possibly TRBD1 for D (6 bases). Germline V gene lookup returns CDR1 SGHRS and CDR2 YFSETQ. The V and J ends lost 4 bases and 4 bases respectively, with 20 bases between them. There are 16 residues in the CDR3. CDR3 region: CASSPGRLQGITEAFF. The CDR3 DNA reads as TGCGCCAGCAGCCCGGGAAGACTACAGGGTATCACTGAAGCTTTCTTT.

The chain carries TRBV28 and TRBJ2-3; a weak D match, TRBD1 (5 bases). Germline CDR1 MDHEN, CDR2 SYDVKM. This CDR3 region has 13 residues. V was shortened by 7 bases and J by 6 bases, with 14 bases between the two germline ends. The CDR3 DNA follows: TGTGCCAGCACCGAACAGGTCCTCGATACGCAGTATTTT. Protein sequence: CASTEQVLDTQYF.